This T cell receptor (beta chain) was captured by sequencing in a study of identical twins. Each cDNA held unique molecular identifiers, and template switching gave it a universal primer site. TCRdb analysed the 5' RACE reads with MiXCR anew, one entry per CDR3 protein. This sample has nearly 650,000 distinct CDR3 sequences, with just over 7% found just once. Germline V gene lookup returns CDR1 SGDLS and CDR2 YYNGEE. The CDR3 consists of 14 residues. The V and J ends lost 1 base and 5 bases respectively, with 9 bases between them. General study points: Models predicted too little out-of-frame TCR alpha sharing in monozygotic twins.

This clonotype came up many times. Its specificity is unknown. These data were also filed under a second study, of yellow fever vaccine responses in identical twins.

The sequence derives from a woman aged 18-30 years in good health. The rearrangement links TRBV9 to TRBJ2-2; the D is unclear. Sequencing input: PBMCs. The CDR3 region is CASSVWGRTGELFF. DNA of the CDR3: TGTGCCAGCAGCGTATGGGGTCGGACCGGGGAGCTGTTTTTT.